The 22 T cell receptor beta chains given below trace back to one sample, sequenced in a study. Tregs were sorted as CD4+CD25+CD127-/low cells. TCRdb independently ran MiXCR on the 5' RACE reads; one entry per CDR3 protein. There are 46,000 or so distinct CDR3 sequences in the sample; 22% occur only once, and around 4.5% lies in the top ten. Material for sequencing was Tregs sorted from a lymph node. Receptors originate from a female donor with breast cancer.

This clonotype has a handful of counts. This may arise from a read error, as a much more abundant clone is one base away. V usage is TRBV4-1 and J usage is TRBJ2-1; TRBD2 matches at 9 bases. The CDR3 length is 17 residues. Germline CDR1 reads MGHRA; CDR2 reads YSYEKL. In nucleotides, the CDR3 is TGCGCCAGCAGCCAAGAATGGCAGAGCGGGAGGAGAATTGAGCAGCTCTTC. This sequence encodes CASSQEWQSGRRIEQLF.

This clonotype was observed many times. This rearrangement joins TRBV6-1 to TRBJ2-4; D is unclear. This CDR3 is built from 14 residues. Deletions cut 1 base from V and 6 bases from J, with 10 bases between. From germline, CDR1 is MNHNS and CDR2 SASEGT. The CDR3 loop reads CASSEVSLGNIQYF. Written as DNA, the CDR3 is TGTGCCAGCAGTGAAGTCAGTCTGGGAAACATTCAGTACTTC.

Regarding this clonotype: A much larger clone sits a single nucleotide away, making a read error possible. This chain links TRBV7-9 with TRBJ1-1, with 11 bases that match TRBD1. CDR3 length: 16 residues. Looked up from germline, CDR1 is SEHNR and CDR2 is FQNEAQ (reference sequence). The ends lost 5 bases at V and 5 bases at J; junction bases unmatched: 10. As DNA, the CDR3 is TGTGCCAGCAGCCTGTCTCCGGGACAGGGGGTGACTGAAGCTTTCTTT. Encoded protein: CASSLSPGQGVTEAFF.

The chain has TRBV7-2 and TRBJ2-3; D gene ambiguous. Germline V gene sequence: CDR1 SGHTA, CDR2 FQGNSA. The CDR3 length is 15 residues. Trimming left V 1 base short and J 4 bases short, with 12 bases between. This CDR3 is CASSLVVSWADTQYF. The DNA of the CDR3 is TGTGCCAGCAGCTTAGTAGTCTCATGGGCAGATACGCAGTATTTT.

This chain links TRBV6-2 or TRBV6-3 with TRBJ1-5; TRBD1 is a possible D gene (6 bases). The CDR3 is made up of 14 amino acids. Germline-derived CDR1 and CDR2 are MNHEY and SVGEGT. V was cut by 7 bases and J by 8 bases, with 18 bases left in between. The CDR3 sequence: CASNDGGGGKPQHF. In DNA, the CDR3 is TGTGCCAGCAACGACGGGGGGGGCGGTAAGCCCCAGCATTTT.

The chain is built from TRBV7-3 and TRBJ2-7, with 9 nucleotides matching TRBD2. The germline V gene encodes CDR1 SGHTA and CDR2 FQGTGA. This CDR3 has 15 residues. V shed 2 bases and J 2 bases; nucleotides not matched to a gene: 4. The CDR3 bases are TGTGCCAGCAGCTTATCGAGCGGGGGGACCTACGAGCAGTACTTC. This codes for CASSLSSGGTYEQYF.

This clonotype was seen ten or more times. V and J are TRBV30 and TRBJ2-3; D unresolved. CDR1 and CDR2 from the germline V gene are GTSNPN and SVGIG (reference sequence). V was clipped by 5 bases and J by 3 bases, with 12 bases between them. The CDR3 covers 13 residues. The CDR3 region is CAWGRTVTDTQYF. CDR3 sequence (DNA): TGTGCCTGGGGTAGGACGGTTACAGATACGCAGTATTTT. Filled out from reference TRBV30 and TRBJ2-3, the complete variable domain reads SQTIHQWPATLVQPVGSPLSLECTVEGTSNPNLYWYRQAAGRGLQLLFYSVGIGQISSEVPQNLSASRPQDRQFILSSKKLLLSDSGFYLCAWGRTVTDTQYFGPGTRLTVL.

This clonotype was picked up a small number of times. A clone one base away is much larger, so this may be a read error. The chain links TRBV29-1 to TRBJ2-3; D gene ambiguous. Germline V gives CDR1 SQVTM, CDR2 ANQGSEA. The CDR3 is made up of 12 amino acids. The ends were cut back, 6 bases at V and 4 bases at J, with 11 bases in the middle. The CDR3 is CSVLRSADTQYF. The CDR3 nucleotides read TGCAGCGTGCTGCGCTCGGCAGATACGCAGTATTTT.

This clonotype was seen at least ten times. The rearrangement uses TRBV9 and TRBJ2-1; 9 nucleotides line up with TRBD2. V lost 0 bases, J lost 5 bases, and 3 bases stayed unmatched. The CDR3 has 15 residues. Germline CDR1 is SGDLS and CDR2 is YYNGEE. CDR3 amino acids: CASSVGLAENNEQFF. As DNA, the CDR3 is TGTGCCAGCAGCGTAGGACTAGCGGAAAACAATGAGCAGTTCTTC. Full variable domain (rest looked up from reference TRBV9 and TRBJ2-1): DSGVTQTPKHLITATGQRVTLRCSPRSGDLSVYWYQQSLDQGLQFLIQYYNGEERAKGNILERFSAQQFPDLHSELNLSSLELGDSALYFCASSVGLAENNEQFFGPGTRLTVL.

This clonotype was detected ten times or more. The V and J genes are TRBV4-1 and TRBJ2-7; 8 bases are a match to TRBD2. The CDR3 totals 16 residues. The ends lost 4 bases at V and 3 bases at J; junction bases unmatched: 11. Germline V gene data show CDR1 as MGHRA and CDR2 as YSYEKL. CDR3 loop: CASSRSLSGTDYEQYF. The CDR3 region has the DNA TGCGCCAGCAGCCGCAGTCTTAGCGGGACCGACTACGAGCAGTACTTC.

In regard to this clonotype: One junction end disagrees with the germline gene, perhaps due to a read error. V is TRBV20-1 and J is TRBJ2-3; D may be TRBD2 (5 bases). The CDR3 covers 14 residues. Germline CDR1 DFQATT, CDR2 SNEGSKA (reference sequence). The CDR3 reads CGARDMAAADTQYF. The CDR3 DNA is TGCGGTGCTAGAGATATGGCAGCGGCAGATACGCAGTATTTT.

This clonotype was seen only a few times. This may come from a read error, since a much larger clone is one base off. CDR3 protein: CDSSVDDNYNEQFF. For the CDR3, the DNA is TGTGACAGCAGCGTAGACGACAACTACAATGAGCAGTTCTTC. V and J are TRBV9 and TRBJ2-1, with unresolved D. The CDR3 spans 14 residues. Per germline, CDR1 SGDLS and CDR2 YYNGEE.

Many counts were recorded for this clonotype. The gene calls are TRBV27 and TRBJ2-5; 10 nucleotides align to TRBD2. Germline V gene lookup returns CDR1 MNHEY and CDR2 SMNVEV (reference sequence). V lost 5 bases, J lost 6 bases, and 9 bases stayed unmatched. This CDR3 has 15 amino acids. This CDR3 is CASSGGSGRLKTQYF. CDR3 DNA sequence: TGTGCCAGCAGTGGTGGTAGCGGGAGGTTAAAGACCCAGTACTTC.

The V and J genes are TRBV5-1 and TRBJ2-6; no reliable D call. The germline V gene encodes CDR1 SGHRS and CDR2 YFSETQ. CDR3 size: 16 residues. Trimming shortened V by 0 bases and J by 0 bases, and 7 bases separated the two germline ends. The CDR3 reads CASSLGHISGANVLTF. The CDR3 bases are TGCGCCAGCAGCTTGGGTCATATCTCTGGGGCCAACGTCCTGACTTTC.

In the case of this clonotype: With a much larger clone just one base away, this may be a read error. The rearrangement joins TRBV20-1 to TRBJ2-1; 10 nucleotides align to TRBD1. In germline, CDR1 is DFQATT, CDR2 SNEGSKA (reference sequence). The CDR3 length is 17 residues. CDR3 coding DNA: TGCAGTACTAGAGACCCCCGGGGGACAGGGGAGCTCGATGAGCAGTTCTTC. It encodes CSTRDPRGTGELDEQFF.

Note on this clonotype: One base away lies a much larger clone, so this may be a sequencing read error. The rearrangement joins TRBV4-1 to TRBJ2-7; 9 bases are shared with TRBD2. Germline CDR1 and CDR2: MGHRA and YSYEKL. V lost 2 bases to trimming and J lost 4 bases; unmatched junction nucleotides: 6. The CDR3 runs 15 residues. The CDR3 here is CASSQRPAGGYEQYF. The CDR3 nucleotides are TGCGCCAGCAGCCAAAGACCAGCGGGAGGTTACGAGCAGTACTTC.

This clonotype appeared many times. The chain joins TRBV6-1 to TRBJ1-2; a possible D gene is TRBD1 (5 bases). The CDR3 is 15 residues long. In germline, CDR1 is MNHNS, CDR2 SASEGT. With 1 base removed from V and 0 bases from J, the gap between germline ends came to 9 bases. The CDR3 spells CASSEVLGPNYGYTF. CDR3 nucleotides: TGTGCCAGCAGTGAAGTGCTGGGGCCTAACTATGGCTACACCTTC.

Comment on this clonotype: A junction end diverges from the germline sequence, so it may reflect a read error. The gene calls are TRBV5-6 and TRBJ2-1; 8 bases map to TRBD2. The CDR3 has 15 amino acids. CDR1 and CDR2 (germline): SGHDT, YYEEEE. CDR3 sequence (DNA): TGTGCCAGCGGCTTGGGCCTCGGCGGGAGGACTGAGCAGTTCTTC. Protein sequence: CASGLGLGGRTEQFF.

Concerning this clonotype itself: A much bigger clone sits one base away, suggesting this may be a read error. DNA of the CDR3: TGTGCCAGCAGTGCCCGACAGGGGATGGACACTGAAGCTTTCTTT. Translation: CASSARQGMDTEAFF. The chain has TRBV6-1 and TRBJ1-1; 8 bases agree with TRBD1. The V and J ends lost 4 bases and 3 bases, in that order; junction bases with no gene match: 7. The CDR3 has 15 residues. Germline CDR1 and CDR2: MNHNS and SASEGT.

J is TRBJ2-5 and V is TRBV12-3 or TRBV12-4; 8 bases are shared with TRBD1. The CDR3 totals 15 residues. V gave up 4 bases and J gave up 0 bases; unmatched junction bases: 4. This CDR3 reads CASSWTGFYQETQYF. Here the CDR3 DNA reads TGTGCCAGCAGTTGGACAGGGTTTTACCAAGAGACCCAGTACTTC.

This clonotype was detected ten times or more. The chain recombines TRBV7-6 with TRBJ1-3; D remains ambiguous. The CDR3 length is 15 residues. V was pared by 5 bases and J by 2 bases, with 13 bases between. The germline gives CDR1 SGHVS, CDR2 FNYEAQ. Here the CDR3 DNA reads TGTGCCAGCAGCAGAGACCGGTCTACTGGAAACACCATATATTTT. Residues: CASSRDRSTGNTIYF. The complete variable domain, with remaining parts taken from reference TRBV7-6 and TRBJ1-3, reads GAGVSQSPRYKVTKRGQDVALRCDPISGHVSLYWYRQALGQGPEFLTYFNYEAQQDKSGLPNDRFSAERPEGSISTLTIQRTEQRDSAMYRCASSRDRSTGNTIYFGEGSWLTVV.

This clonotype was picked up a small number of times. The chain carries TRBV6-2 or TRBV6-3 and TRBJ2-1; 14 nucleotides agree with TRBD2. From germline, CDR1 is MNHEY and CDR2 SVGEGT. Unmatched junction bases numbered 9, after V lost 6 bases and J lost 8 bases. CDR3 length: 16 amino acids. The CDR3 spells CASRPGLAGEVDEQFF. CDR3 coding DNA: TGTGCCAGCAGACCGGGACTAGCGGGAGAAGTGGATGAGCAGTTCTTC.